This T cell receptor beta chain was observed in a study of blood T cell repertoires in COVID-19. Sequenced by immunoSEQ multiplex PCR; TCRdb stores in-frame clones only, minus some. The table records about 68,000 clones, about 86% of them present only once. Trimming cost V 11 bases and J 2 bases; bases outside gene matches: 20. The CDR3 covers 17 residues. The origin of this receptor is a man aged 45-60 years with acute or convalescent COVID-19. Sample: peripheral blood. The chain uses TRBV23-1 and TRBJ1-2, with 7 nucleotides matching TRBD1. TRBV23-1 is flagged as an ORF with uncertain function. CDR3 in amino acids: CARPRPRQGSVNYGYTF. The CDR3 DNA reads TGCGCCCGCCCCCGACCGCGACAGGGATCCGTGAACTATGGCTACACCTTC.